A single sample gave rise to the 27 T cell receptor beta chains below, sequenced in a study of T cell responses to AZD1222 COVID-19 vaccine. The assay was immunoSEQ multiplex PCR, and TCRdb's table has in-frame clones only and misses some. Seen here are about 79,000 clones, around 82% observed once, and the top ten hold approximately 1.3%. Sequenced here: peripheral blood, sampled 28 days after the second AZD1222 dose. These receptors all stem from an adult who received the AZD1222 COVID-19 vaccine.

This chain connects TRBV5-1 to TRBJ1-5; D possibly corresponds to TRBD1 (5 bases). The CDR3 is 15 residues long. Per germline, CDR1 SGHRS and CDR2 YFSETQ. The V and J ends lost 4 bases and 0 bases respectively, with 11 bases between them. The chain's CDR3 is CASSTGTDSNQPQHF. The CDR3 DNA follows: TGCGCCAGCAGCACTGGGACTGATAGCAATCAGCCCCAGCATTTT.

CDR3 nucleotide sequence: TGCGCCAGCAGCTTGGGACAGGGGGCCGTGAGCTATGGCTACACCTTC. It is translated as CASSLGQGAVSYGYTF. This chain links TRBV5-1 with TRBJ1-2, with TRBD1 matching 10 bases. Trimming at V came to 0 bases and at J to 4 bases, leaving 6 bases not matched to a gene. Germline CDR1 is SGHRS and CDR2 is YFSETQ. This CDR3 has 16 amino acids. Together with reference TRBV5-1 and TRBJ1-2, the CDR3 gives the full variable domain: KAGVTQTPRYLIKTRGQQVTLSCSPISGHRSVSWYQQTPGQGLQFLFEYFSETQRNKGNFPGRFSGRQFSNSRSEMNVSTLELGDSALYLCASSLGQGAVSYGYTFGSGTRLTVV.

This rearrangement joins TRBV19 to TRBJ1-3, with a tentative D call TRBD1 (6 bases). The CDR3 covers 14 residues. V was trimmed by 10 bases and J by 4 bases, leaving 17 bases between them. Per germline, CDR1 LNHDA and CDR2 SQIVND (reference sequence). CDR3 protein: CATLPPGAGNTIYF. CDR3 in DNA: TGTGCCACCCTTCCTCCAGGGGCAGGAAACACCATATATTTT.

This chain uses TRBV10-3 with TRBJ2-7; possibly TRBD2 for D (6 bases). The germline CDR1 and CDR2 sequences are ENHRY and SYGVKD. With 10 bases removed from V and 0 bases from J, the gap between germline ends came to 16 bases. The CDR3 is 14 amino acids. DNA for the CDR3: TGTGCCACCCGGGGCGGGATCGTCTCCTACGAGCAGTACTTC. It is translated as CATRGGIVSYEQYF.

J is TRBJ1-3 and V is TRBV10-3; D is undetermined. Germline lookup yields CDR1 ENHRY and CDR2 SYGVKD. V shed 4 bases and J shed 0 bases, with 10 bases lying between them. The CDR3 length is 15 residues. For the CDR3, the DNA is TGTGCCATCAGTGCGGAGGTGTCCTCTGGAAACACCATATATTTT. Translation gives CAISAEVSSGNTIYF.

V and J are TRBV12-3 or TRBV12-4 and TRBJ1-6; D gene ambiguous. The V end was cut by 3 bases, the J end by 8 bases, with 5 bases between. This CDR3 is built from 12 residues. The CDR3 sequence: CASSFAYSPLHF. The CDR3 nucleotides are TGTGCCAGCAGTTTCGCCTATTCACCCCTCCACTTT.

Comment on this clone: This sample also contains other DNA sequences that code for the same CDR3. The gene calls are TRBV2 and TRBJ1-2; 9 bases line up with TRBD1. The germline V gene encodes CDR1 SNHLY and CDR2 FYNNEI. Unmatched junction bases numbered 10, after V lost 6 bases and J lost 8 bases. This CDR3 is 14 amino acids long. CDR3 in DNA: TGTGCCAGCAGCCTGGACAGGGGTGTCGGGGGCTACACCTTC. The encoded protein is CASSLDRGVGGYTF.

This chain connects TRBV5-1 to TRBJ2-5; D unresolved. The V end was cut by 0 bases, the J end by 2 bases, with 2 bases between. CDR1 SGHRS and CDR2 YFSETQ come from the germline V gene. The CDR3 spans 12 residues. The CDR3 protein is CASSLGQETQYF. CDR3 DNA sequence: TGCGCCAGCAGCTTGGGGCAAGAGACCCAGTACTTC.

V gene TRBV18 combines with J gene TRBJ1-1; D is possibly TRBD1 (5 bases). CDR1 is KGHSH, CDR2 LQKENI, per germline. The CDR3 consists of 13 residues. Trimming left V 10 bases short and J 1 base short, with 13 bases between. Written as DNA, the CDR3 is TGTGCCACCCTTGCAGGGAGGAACACTGAAGCTTTCTTT. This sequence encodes CATLAGRNTEAFF. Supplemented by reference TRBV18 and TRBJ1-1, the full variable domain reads NAGVMQNPRHLVRRRGQEARLRCSPMKGHSHVYWYRQLPEEGLKFMVYLQKENIIDESGMPKERFSAEFPKEGPSILRIQQVVRGDSAAYFCATLAGRNTEAFFGQGTRLTVV.

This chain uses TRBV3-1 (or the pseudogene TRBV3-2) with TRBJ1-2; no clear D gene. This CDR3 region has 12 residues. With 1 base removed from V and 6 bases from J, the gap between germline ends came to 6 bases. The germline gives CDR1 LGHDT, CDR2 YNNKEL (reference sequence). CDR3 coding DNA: TGTGCCAGCAGCCAAGGGCTAAATGGCTACACCTTC. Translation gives CASSQGLNGYTF.

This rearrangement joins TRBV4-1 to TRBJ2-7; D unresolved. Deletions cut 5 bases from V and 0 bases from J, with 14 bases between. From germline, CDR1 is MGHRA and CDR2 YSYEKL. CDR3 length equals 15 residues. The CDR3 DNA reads TGCGCCAGCAGCTACCCTAGTGCAACCTCCTACGAGCAGTACTTC. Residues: CASSYPSATSYEQYF.

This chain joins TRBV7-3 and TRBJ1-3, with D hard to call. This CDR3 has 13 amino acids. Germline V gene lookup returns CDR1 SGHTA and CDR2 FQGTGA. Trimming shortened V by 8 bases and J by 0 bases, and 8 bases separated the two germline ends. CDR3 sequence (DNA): TGTGCCAGCTCTGATCTCTCTGGAAACACCATATATTTT. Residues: CASSDLSGNTIYF.

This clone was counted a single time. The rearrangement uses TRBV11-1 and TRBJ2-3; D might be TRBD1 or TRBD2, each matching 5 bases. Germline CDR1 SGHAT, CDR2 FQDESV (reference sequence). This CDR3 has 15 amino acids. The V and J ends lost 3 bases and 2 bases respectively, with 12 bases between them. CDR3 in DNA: TGTGCCAGCAGCTTCGGGGCCATTTTCACAGATACGCAGTATTTT. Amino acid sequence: CASSFGAIFTDTQYF. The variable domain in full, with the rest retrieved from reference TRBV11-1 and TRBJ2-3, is EAEVAQSPRYKITEKSQAVAFWCDPISGHATLYWYRQILGQGPELLVQFQDESVVDDSQLPKDRFSAERLKGVDSTLKIQPAELGDSAMYLCASSFGAIFTDTQYFGPGTRLTVL.

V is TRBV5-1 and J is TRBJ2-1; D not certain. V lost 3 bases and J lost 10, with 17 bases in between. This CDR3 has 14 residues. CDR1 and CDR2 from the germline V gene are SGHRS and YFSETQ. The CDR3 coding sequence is TGCGCCAGCAGCTACAGTCCCGAAAAATGGGAGCAGTTCTTC. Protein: CASSYSPEKWEQFF.

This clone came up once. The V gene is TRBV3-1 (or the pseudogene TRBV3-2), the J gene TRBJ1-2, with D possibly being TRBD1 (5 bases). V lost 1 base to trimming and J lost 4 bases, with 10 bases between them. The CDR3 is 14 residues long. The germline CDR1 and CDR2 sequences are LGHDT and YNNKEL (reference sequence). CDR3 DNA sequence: TGTGCCAGCAGCCAAGGCGGGGCCCTCTATGGCTACACCTTC. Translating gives CASSQGGALYGYTF.

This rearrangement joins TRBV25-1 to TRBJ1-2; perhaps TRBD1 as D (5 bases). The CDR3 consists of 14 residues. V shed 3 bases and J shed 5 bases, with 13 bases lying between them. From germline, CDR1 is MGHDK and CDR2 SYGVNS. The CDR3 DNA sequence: TGTGCCAGCAGTGAGGGCAGGGAAGGGTATGGCTACACCTTC. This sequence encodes CASSEGREGYGYTF.

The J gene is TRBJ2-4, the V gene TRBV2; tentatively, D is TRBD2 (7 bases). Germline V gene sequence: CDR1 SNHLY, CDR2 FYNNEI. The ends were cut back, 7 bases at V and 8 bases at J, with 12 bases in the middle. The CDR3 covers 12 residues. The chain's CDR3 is CASNVGGDIQYF. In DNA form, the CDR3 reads TGTGCCAGCAATGTAGGGGGGGACATTCAGTACTTC.

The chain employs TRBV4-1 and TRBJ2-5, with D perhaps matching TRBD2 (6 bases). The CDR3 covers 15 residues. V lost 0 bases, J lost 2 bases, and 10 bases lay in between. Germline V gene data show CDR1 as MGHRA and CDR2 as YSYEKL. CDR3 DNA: TGCGCCAGCAGCCAAGACGGACTAAAGCAAGAGACCCAGTACTTC. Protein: CASSQDGLKQETQYF.

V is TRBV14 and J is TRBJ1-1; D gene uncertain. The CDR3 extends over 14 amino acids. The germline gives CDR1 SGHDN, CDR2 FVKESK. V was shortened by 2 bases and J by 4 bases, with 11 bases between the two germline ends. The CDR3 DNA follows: TGTGCCAGCAGCCAATCCGCCCCGGTCACTGAAGCTTTCTTT. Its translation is CASSQSAPVTEAFF. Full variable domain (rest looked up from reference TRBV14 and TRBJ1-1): EAGVTQFPSHSVIEKGQTVTLRCDPISGHDNLYWYRRVMGKEIKFLLHFVKESKQDESGMPNNRFLAERTGGTYSTLKVQPAELEDSGVYFCASSQSAPVTEAFFGQGTRLTVV.

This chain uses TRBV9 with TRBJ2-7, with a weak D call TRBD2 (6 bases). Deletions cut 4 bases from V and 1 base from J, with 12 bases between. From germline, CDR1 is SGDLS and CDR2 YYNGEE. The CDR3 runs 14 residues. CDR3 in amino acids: CASSPQGGSYEQYF. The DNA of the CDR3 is TGTGCCAGCAGCCCCCAAGGAGGGTCCTACGAGCAGTACTTC.

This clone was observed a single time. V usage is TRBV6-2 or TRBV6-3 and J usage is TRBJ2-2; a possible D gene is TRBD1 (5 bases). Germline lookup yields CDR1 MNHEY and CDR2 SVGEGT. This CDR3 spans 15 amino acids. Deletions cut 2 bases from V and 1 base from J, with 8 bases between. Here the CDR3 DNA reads TGTGCCAGCAGTTACCCCAGGGAGAACACCGGGGAGCTGTTTTTT. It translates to CASSYPRENTGELFF.

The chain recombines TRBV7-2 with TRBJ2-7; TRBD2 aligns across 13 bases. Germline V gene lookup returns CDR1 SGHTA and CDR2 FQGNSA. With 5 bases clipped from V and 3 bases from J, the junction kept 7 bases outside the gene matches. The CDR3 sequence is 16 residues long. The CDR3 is CASSLEGLAGFYEQYF. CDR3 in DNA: TGTGCCAGCAGCCTAGAGGGACTAGCGGGATTCTACGAGCAGTACTTC.

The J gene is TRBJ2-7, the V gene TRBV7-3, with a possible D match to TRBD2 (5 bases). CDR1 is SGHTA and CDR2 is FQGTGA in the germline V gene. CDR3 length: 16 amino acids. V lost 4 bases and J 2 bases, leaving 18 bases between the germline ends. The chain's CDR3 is CASSSPSGRGTYEQYF. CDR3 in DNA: TGTGCCAGCAGCTCTCCATCCGGACGGGGTACCTACGAGCAGTACTTC.

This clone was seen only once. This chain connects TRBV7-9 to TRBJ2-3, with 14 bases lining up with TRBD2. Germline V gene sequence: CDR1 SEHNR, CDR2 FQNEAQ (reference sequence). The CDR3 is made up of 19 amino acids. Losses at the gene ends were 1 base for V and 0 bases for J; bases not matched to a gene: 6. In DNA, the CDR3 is TGTGCCAGCAGCTTAGTCCGACTAGCGGGAGGGATAAGCACAGATACGCAGTATTTT. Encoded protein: CASSLVRLAGGISTDTQYF.

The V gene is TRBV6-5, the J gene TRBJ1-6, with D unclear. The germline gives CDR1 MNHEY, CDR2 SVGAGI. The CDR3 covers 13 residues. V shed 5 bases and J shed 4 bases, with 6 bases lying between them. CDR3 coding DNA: TGTGCCAGCAGTCCGGAGTATAATTCACCCCTCCACTTT. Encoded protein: CASSPEYNSPLHF.

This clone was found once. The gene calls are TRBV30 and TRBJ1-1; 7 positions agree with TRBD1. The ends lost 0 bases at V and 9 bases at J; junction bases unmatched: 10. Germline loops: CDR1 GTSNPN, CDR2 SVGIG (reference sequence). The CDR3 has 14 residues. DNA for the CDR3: TGTGCCTGGAGTGTACCAGGGGGGGCGCGGAAAGCTTTCTTT. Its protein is CAWSVPGGARKAFF.

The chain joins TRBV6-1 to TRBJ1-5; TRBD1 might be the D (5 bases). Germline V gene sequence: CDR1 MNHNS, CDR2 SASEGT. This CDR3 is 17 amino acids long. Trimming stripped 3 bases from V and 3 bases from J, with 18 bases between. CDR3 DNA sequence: TGTGCCAGCAGTGATCCCCGGGTGTCGACAGTCAATCAGCCCCAGCATTTT. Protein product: CASSDPRVSTVNQPQHF.